The 25 T cell receptor beta chains in this list originate from one sample, sequenced in a study of CD8 T cells in Susac syndrome. A quantity of 0.5 to 1 ug RNA underwent reverse transcription using random hexamers. One entry per CDR3 protein, called by TCRdb with MiXCR from the immunoSEQ multiplex PCR reads. The table records about 53,000 distinct CDR3 sequences, just under 95% of them present only once. Sequenced input: CD8+ T cells from PBMCs. The receptors derive from a human donor with Susac syndrome.

The genes are TRBV12-3 or TRBV12-4 and TRBJ2-5; TRBD1 is a possible D gene (5 bases). The CDR3 spans 15 residues. The germline V and J ends were trimmed by 6 bases and 1 base, with 15 bases remaining between them. The CDR3: CASSPILRVQETQYF. CDR3 bases: TGTGCCAGCAGCCCTATCCTCAGGGTCCAAGAGACCCAGTACTTC.

This chain uses TRBV18 with TRBJ1-1, with no clear D. Germline CDR1 KGHSH, CDR2 LQKENI. The V and J ends lost 0 bases and 0 bases respectively, with 8 bases between them. The CDR3 has 15 amino acids. The CDR3 region has the DNA TGTGCCAGCTCACCACCCCCTATATTGAACACTGAAGCTTTCTTT. It specifies CASSPPPILNTEAFF.

CDR3 nucleotides: TGTGCCAGCTCCATTCGTGGGGGGCGGGGCCTCTCCTACAATGAGCAGTTCTTC. Its protein is CASSIRGGRGLSYNEQFF. The gene calls are TRBV7-3 and TRBJ2-1; the D gene could be TRBD1 or TRBD2 (6 bases each). There are 18 residues in the CDR3. V lost 8 bases and J lost 0, with 23 bases in between. The germline V gene encodes CDR1 SGHTA and CDR2 FQGTGA.

The chain links TRBV20-1 to TRBJ2-1; possible D gene TRBD2, 5 bases. The CDR3 extends over 14 amino acids. V lost 5 bases and J lost 1, with 12 bases in between. Looked up from germline, CDR1 is DFQATT and CDR2 is SNEGSKA (reference sequence). CDR3 coding DNA: TGCAGTGCTCTACCCTCGGGGTCCTACAATGAGCAGTTCTTC. Residues: CSALPSGSYNEQFF.

V usage is TRBV12-3 or TRBV12-4 and J usage is TRBJ2-7; D may be TRBD1 (6 bases). The CDR3 is 12 residues long. V lost 5 bases and J 11 bases, leaving 16 bases between the germline ends. This chain's CDR3 is CASSQGFGTKYF. CDR3 sequence (DNA): TGTGCCAGCAGTCAGGGCTTCGGGACAAAGTACTTC.

In nucleotides, the CDR3 is TGTGCCAGCAGCTTAGTAATTCGAGGGGCCGAGCAGTACTTC. Translated: CASSLVIRGAEQYF. The V and J genes are TRBV7-2 and TRBJ2-7; D is perhaps TRBD1 or TRBD2 (5 bases each). V lost 1 base and J 6 bases, leaving 13 bases between the germline ends. The CDR3 covers 14 residues. Germline-derived CDR1 and CDR2 are SGHTA and FQGNSA.

The chain links TRBV3-1 to TRBJ2-2; D not resolved. Germline V lookup: CDR1 LGHDT, CDR2 YNNKEL (reference sequence). With 0 bases removed from V and 3 bases from J, the gap between germline ends came to 20 bases. The CDR3 runs to 19 residues. CDR3 bases: TGTGCCAGCAGCCAAGAGAGGAGAGAGACTTTAAAGTACACCGGGGAGCTGTTTTTT. Protein: CASSQERRETLKYTGELFF.

V usage is TRBV24-1 and J usage is TRBJ2-1; 9 bases align to TRBD2. The ends lost 9 bases at V and 8 bases at J; junction bases unmatched: 13. Germline V gene lookup returns CDR1 KGHDR and CDR2 SFDVKD. This CDR3 spans 15 amino acids. This CDR3 is CATARAGGLDDEQFF. The CDR3 bases are TGTGCCACCGCCAGGGCGGGGGGGCTTGACGATGAGCAGTTCTTC.

This chain uses TRBV6-5 with TRBJ2-3; no clear D. CDR1 MNHEY and CDR2 SVGAGI come from the germline V gene. The CDR3 is made up of 12 amino acids. V dropped 0 bases and J dropped 5 bases, with 3 bases sitting between them. CDR3 region: CASSYSKDTQYF. The CDR3 coding sequence is TGTGCCAGCAGTTACTCGAAAGATACGCAGTATTTT.

The chain joins TRBV2 to TRBJ2-5; a weak D match, TRBD1 (6 bases). CDR1 and CDR2 (germline): SNHLY, FYNNEI. The V and J ends lost 10 bases and 1 base respectively, with 13 bases between them. The length of the CDR3 is 13 residues. The CDR3 is CAILQGIQETQYF. DNA of the CDR3: TGTGCCATACTACAGGGAATCCAAGAGACCCAGTACTTC.

CDR3 residues: CASSLYIRGGGYTF. The DNA for the CDR3 is TGTGCCAGCAGTTTATATATCCGTGGAGGGGGCTACACCTTC. The chain couples TRBV27 to TRBJ1-2; D gene uncertain. The germline gives CDR1 MNHEY, CDR2 SMNVEV (reference sequence). This CDR3 is built from 14 residues. The germline V and J ends were trimmed by 1 base and 8 bases, with 14 bases remaining between them.

This chain connects TRBV7-8 to TRBJ2-7; D may match TRBD1 or TRBD2 (5 bases each). Germline V lookup: CDR1 SGHVS, CDR2 FQNEAQ. Trimming removed 4 bases at V and 3 bases at J, with 13 bases between. This CDR3 has 14 amino acids. CDR3 nucleotides: TGTGCCAGCAGCTCTTCCGGGACCCACTACGAGCAGTACTTC. Its protein product is CASSSSGTHYEQYF.

The chain uses TRBV7-6 and TRBJ2-2; TRBD1 matches at 9 bases. CDR1 and CDR2 (germline): SGHVS, FNYEAQ. V shed 1 base and J 5 bases; nucleotides not matched to a gene: 2. The CDR3 length is 15 residues. This CDR3 is CASSLGTGETGELFF. CDR3 sequence (DNA): TGTGCCAGCAGCTTAGGGACAGGGGAGACCGGGGAGCTGTTTTTT.

The chain carries TRBV29-1 and TRBJ1-1; 8 bases fit TRBD1. The germline CDR1 and CDR2 sequences are SQVTM and ANQGSEA. Trimming cost V 3 bases and J 7 bases; bases outside gene matches: 4. The length of the CDR3 is 12 residues. DNA of the CDR3: TGCAGCGTTGAGGACAGGGACGTTGAAGCTTTCTTT. It is translated as CSVEDRDVEAFF.

The J gene is TRBJ1-2, the V gene TRBV2; no clear D. The germline V and J ends were trimmed by 5 bases and 2 bases, with 9 bases remaining between them. CDR1 and CDR2 from the germline V gene are SNHLY and FYNNEI. This CDR3 has 13 residues. The DNA of the CDR3 is TGTGCCAGCAGTTCCGGGAAAAACTATGGCTACACCTTC. It translates to CASSSGKNYGYTF.

V and J are TRBV2 and TRBJ1-4; 9 bases match TRBD1. The CDR3 totals 18 residues. Germline values: CDR1 SNHLY, CDR2 FYNNEI. The trim removed 5 bases at V and 8 bases at J, leaving 18 bases unmatched. This CDR3 reads CASSLPGGQGLLWEKLFF. The CDR3 DNA reads as TGTGCCAGCAGTCTCCCCGGGGGACAGGGTTTGCTTTGGGAAAAACTGTTTTTT.

This sequence joins TRBV7-9 and TRBJ2-5; a possible D gene is TRBD1 (5 bases). The V gene's germline CDR1 is SEHNR and CDR2 FQNEAQ (reference sequence). The CDR3 has 14 amino acids. Trimming left V 0 bases short and J 4 bases short, with 9 bases between. CDR3 in amino acids: CASSLAQGRETQYF. DNA of the CDR3: TGTGCCAGCAGCTTAGCGCAGGGTCGAGAGACCCAGTACTTC.

The rearrangement uses TRBV15 and TRBJ2-5, with D possibly TRBD1 on 6 matching bases. CDR1 and CDR2 from the germline V gene are LNHNV and YYDKDF (reference sequence). The ends were cut back, 3 bases at V and 0 bases at J, with 14 bases in the middle. The CDR3 runs to 16 residues. CDR3 sequence (DNA): TGTGCCACCAGCAGTCTTGGGGACAAAGACCAAGAGACCCAGTACTTC. It specifies CATSSLGDKDQETQYF.

The V and J genes are TRBV11-2 and TRBJ2-1; D uncertain. V lost 8 bases, J lost 9 bases, and 11 bases lay in between. The CDR3 runs to 11 residues. Per germline, CDR1 SGHAT and CDR2 FQNNGV. The CDR3 coding sequence is TGTGCCAGCGGAAGGAATAGTGAGCAGTTCTTC. It encodes CASGRNSEQFF. Full variable domain (missing parts from reference TRBV11-2 and TRBJ2-1): EAGVAQSPRYKIIEKRQSVAFWCNPISGHATLYWYQQILGQGPKLLIQFQNNGVVDDSQLPKDRFSAERLKGVDSTLKIQPAKLEDSAVYLCASGRNSEQFFGPGTRLTVL.

The count of this clonotype is one. V and J are TRBV20-1 and TRBJ2-7; no firm D call. This CDR3 has 15 amino acids. The germline V and J ends were trimmed by 3 bases and 0 bases, with 15 bases remaining between them. Germline CDR1 is DFQATT and CDR2 is SNEGSKA (reference sequence). The CDR3 nucleotides are TGCAGTGCTAGGGACGAATATTCAAGCTCCTACGAGCAGTACTTC. Residues: CSARDEYSSSYEQYF.

This clonotype was picked up one time. Lacking the conserved final phenylalanine or tryptophan, this CDR3 likely reflects a read error. No DNA is shown, since the ends of the CDR3 on it are uncertain; the CDR3 is the one TCRdb lists. This chain joins TRBV29-1 and TRBJ2-5; the table assigns TRBD1, which was not confirmed against the DNA. The CDR3 is made up of 10 amino acids, end residues included. The germline CDR1 and CDR2 sequences are SQVTM and ANQGSEA. CDR3 protein: CSVDSGQKYL.

This sequence joins TRBV27 and TRBJ1-2, with TRBD1 identical over 7 bases. V lost 5 bases, J lost 10 bases, and 7 bases stayed unmatched. This CDR3 contains 12 residues. The germline V gene has CDR1 MNHEY and CDR2 SMNVEV (reference sequence). The CDR3, as DNA: TGTGCCAGCAGTCCCCAGGGGGAAGTCTACACCTTC. Translated, it gives CASSPQGEVYTF.

The chain has TRBV29-1 and TRBJ2-3; a weak D match, TRBD1 (5 bases). V dropped 6 bases and J dropped 4 bases, with 8 bases sitting between them. The CDR3 extends over 11 amino acids. Germline CDR1 reads SQVTM; CDR2 reads ANQGSEA. The CDR3 is CSVPRADTQYF. DNA for the CDR3: TGCAGCGTGCCCAGGGCAGATACGCAGTATTTT.

The chain joins TRBV12-3 or TRBV12-4 to TRBJ1-2; TRBD1 agrees at 9 bases. J gave up 2 bases and V 5 bases, and 6 bases lay outside the gene matches. The CDR3 covers 15 residues. The chain's CDR3 is CASSPHGTGNYGYTF. Here the CDR3 DNA reads TGTGCCAGCAGTCCCCACGGGACAGGGAACTATGGCTACACCTTC.

The V gene is TRBV14, the J gene TRBJ2-7; D remains unclear. The V gene lost 1 base and the J gene lost 1 base, with 5 bases spanning the gap. In germline, CDR1 is SGHDN, CDR2 FVKESK. The CDR3 is made up of 13 amino acids. The chain's CDR3 is CASSQGNSYEQYF. Here the CDR3 DNA reads TGTGCCAGCAGCCAAGGGAATTCCTACGAGCAGTACTTC.